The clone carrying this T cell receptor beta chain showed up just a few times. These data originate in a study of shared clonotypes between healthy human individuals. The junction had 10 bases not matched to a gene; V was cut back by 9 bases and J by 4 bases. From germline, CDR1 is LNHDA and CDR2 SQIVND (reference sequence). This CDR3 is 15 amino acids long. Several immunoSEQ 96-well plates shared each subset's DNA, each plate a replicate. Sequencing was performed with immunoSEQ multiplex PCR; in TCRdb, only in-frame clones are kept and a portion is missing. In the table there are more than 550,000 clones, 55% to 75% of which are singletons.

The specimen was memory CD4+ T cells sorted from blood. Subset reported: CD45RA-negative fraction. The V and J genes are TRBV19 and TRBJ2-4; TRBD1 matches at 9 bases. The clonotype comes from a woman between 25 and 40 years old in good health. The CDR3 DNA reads TGTGCCAGCAATTATCCGGGACAGGGAAAAAACATTCAGTACTTC. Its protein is CASNYPGQGKNIQYF.